This passage covers 13 T cell receptor beta chains from one sample sequenced in a study of identical twins. A single record per CDR3 protein comes from TCRdb applying MiXCR to the 5' RACE reads. The table lists roughly 1,500,000 distinct CDR3 sequences, more than 30% of them singletons. Sequenced sample: cord blood. Source of these receptors: a newborn girl in good health.

This clonotype was observed many times. J is TRBJ2-7 and V is TRBV20-1; D is perhaps TRBD1 (5 bases). Per germline, CDR1 DFQATT and CDR2 SNEGSKA (reference sequence). There are 13 residues in the CDR3. V was trimmed by 0 bases and J by 4 bases, leaving 10 bases between them. CDR3 bases: TGCAGTGCTAGAGATGGGCAGGGATACGAGCAGTACTTC. Amino acids: CSARDGQGYEQYF.

The gene calls are TRBV13 and TRBJ1-2; perhaps TRBD1 as D (6 bases). The V end lost 0 bases, the J end lost 5 bases, and 10 bases lay between the germline ends. Germline V gene sequence: CDR1 PRHDT, CDR2 FYEKMQ (reference sequence). This CDR3 contains 14 residues. The CDR3 spells CASSLGRDTYGYTF. The CDR3 region has the DNA TGTGCCAGCAGCTTAGGCCGGGACACATATGGCTACACCTTC.

The sample holds many counts of this clonotype. The V call is TRBV16, the J call TRBJ2-7; 7 bases map to TRBD1. The V gene's germline CDR1 is KGHSY and CDR2 FQNENV. V lost 2 bases, J lost 3 bases, and 4 bases stayed unmatched. CDR3 length equals 14 residues. CDR3 protein: CASSQRTGDYEQYF. As DNA, the CDR3 is TGTGCCAGCAGCCAACGGACAGGAGACTACGAGCAGTACTTC. The complete variable domain, with remaining parts taken from reference TRBV16 and TRBJ2-7, reads GEEVAQTPKHLVRGEGQKAKLYCAPIKGHSYVFWYQQVLKNEFKFLISFQNENVFDETGMPKERFSAKCLPNSPCSLEIQATKLEDSAVYFCASSQRTGDYEQYFGPGTRLTVT.

This clonotype was seen a handful of times. The chain uses TRBV4-2 and TRBJ2-4, with 8 bases that match TRBD2. V gave up 3 bases and J gave up 6 bases; unmatched junction bases: 10. Per germline, CDR1 LGHNA and CDR2 YNFKEQ. The CDR3 length is 16 residues. CDR3: CASSQAGTRRGNIQYF. The DNA of the CDR3 is TGTGCCAGCAGCCAGGCCGGGACTAGAAGGGGAAACATTCAGTACTTC.

The J gene is TRBJ2-5, the V gene TRBV9, with 10 bases identical to TRBD2. The CDR3 has 16 amino acids. Trimming removed 4 bases from V and 11 bases from J; junction bases left unmatched: 17. The germline gives CDR1 SGDLS, CDR2 YYNGEE. CDR3 nucleotide sequence: TGTGCCAGCAGCCCCTACTCTAGCGGGAGCTCCAATGAGCAGTACTTC. Translating it yields CASSPYSSGSSNEQYF.

Comment on this clonotype: A much larger clonotype is one base distant, so this may be a read error. The V call is TRBV7-9, the J call TRBJ2-1, with TRBD2 matching over 10 bases. Germline CDR1 SEHNR, CDR2 FQNEAQ (reference sequence). The length of the CDR3 is 15 residues. The CDR3 spells CAGSFVLAGHNEQFF. DNA of the CDR3: TGTGCCGGCAGCTTTGTACTAGCGGGACACAATGAGCAGTTCTTC.

This clonotype has just a few counts. This chain connects TRBV5-1 to TRBJ2-7; the D gene is possibly TRBD1 (6 bases). Trimming took off 0 bases at V and 5 bases at J, with 18 bases between the two ends. CDR1 and CDR2 from the germline V gene are SGHRS and YFSETQ. CDR3 length equals 16 residues. The CDR3 loop is CASSLVGAGRGNEQYF. As DNA, the CDR3 is TGCGCCAGCAGCTTGGTAGGGGCCGGCAGGGGAAACGAGCAGTACTTC.

This clonotype has only one observation. CDR3 coding DNA: TGCGCCAGCAGCTTATCTTATGACAGGGTTGCAACTAATGAAAAACTGTTTTTT. Translating it yields CASSLSYDRVATNEKLFF. The V call is TRBV5-1, the J call TRBJ1-4; 7 nucleotides match TRBD1. After removal of 2 bases from V and 0 bases from J, the junction contained 10 bases not matched to a gene. Germline lookup yields CDR1 SGHRS and CDR2 YFSETQ. This CDR3 is built from 18 residues.

Concerning this clonotype: This clone may be a read error of a much larger clone one base away. This chain links TRBV10-3 with TRBJ2-1; weak D call: TRBD2 (6 bases). Germline V lookup: CDR1 ENHRY, CDR2 SYGVKD. The CDR3 loop spans 15 amino acids. CDR3 coding DNA: TGTGCCATCAGTGAGTCCGGGAGCTCCTACAATGAGCACTTCTTC. As protein: CAISESGSSYNEHFF.

The chain links TRBV20-1 to TRBJ2-7; 12 positions match TRBD2. The germline V gene has CDR1 DFQATT and CDR2 SNEGSKA (reference sequence). The CDR3 has 15 amino acids. With 6 bases clipped from V and 2 bases from J, the junction kept 8 bases outside the gene matches. Here the CDR3 DNA reads TGCAGTGCCGAGGGGGCTAGCGGGAGGGCCTACGAGCAGTACTTC. Its protein product is CSAEGASGRAYEQYF.

The chain carries TRBV27 and TRBJ2-5; D gene unclear. From germline, CDR1 is MNHEY and CDR2 SMNVEV (reference sequence). V lost 4 bases and J lost 0, with 9 bases in between. The CDR3 loop spans 14 amino acids. DNA of the CDR3: TGTGCCAGCAGTTCATCGTGGGACCAAGAGACCCAGTACTTC. It yields the protein CASSSSWDQETQYF.

This clonotype was detected once. The genes are TRBV3-1 and TRBJ2-3; D not resolved. Trimming left V 1 base short and J 6 bases short, with 14 bases between. Germline loops: CDR1 LGHDT, CDR2 YNNKEL (reference sequence). CDR3 length: 15 residues. The CDR3 here is CASSQATISVDTQYF. CDR3 DNA: TGTGCCAGCAGCCAAGCAACTATATCAGTGGATACGCAGTATTTT.

This clonotype was found a few times. V and J are TRBV5-4 and TRBJ2-3; D unresolved. CDR3 length: 14 residues. V gave up 0 bases and J gave up 6 bases, with 11 bases separating them. CDR1 is SGHNT and CDR2 is YYREEE in the germline V gene (reference sequence). DNA of the CDR3: TGTGCCAGCAGCTTGGCTGCAGGTCAGGATACGCAGTATTTT. Translating it yields CASSLAAGQDTQYF.